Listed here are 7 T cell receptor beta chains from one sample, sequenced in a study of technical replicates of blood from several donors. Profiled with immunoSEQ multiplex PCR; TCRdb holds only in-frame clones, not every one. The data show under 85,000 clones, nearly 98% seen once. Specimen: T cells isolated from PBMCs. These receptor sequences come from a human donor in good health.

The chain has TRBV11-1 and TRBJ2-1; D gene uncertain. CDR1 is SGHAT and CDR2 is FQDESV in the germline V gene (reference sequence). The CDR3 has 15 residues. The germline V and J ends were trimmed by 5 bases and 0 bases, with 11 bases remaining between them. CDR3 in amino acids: CASSHGASSYNEQFF. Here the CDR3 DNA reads TGTGCCAGCAGCCACGGTGCAAGCTCCTACAATGAGCAGTTCTTC.

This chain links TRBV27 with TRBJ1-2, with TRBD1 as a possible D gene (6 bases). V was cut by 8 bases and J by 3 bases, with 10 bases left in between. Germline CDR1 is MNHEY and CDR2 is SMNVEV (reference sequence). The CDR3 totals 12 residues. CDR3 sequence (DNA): TGTGCCAGCGGTCAGGGGTACTATGGCTACACCTTC. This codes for CASGQGYYGYTF.

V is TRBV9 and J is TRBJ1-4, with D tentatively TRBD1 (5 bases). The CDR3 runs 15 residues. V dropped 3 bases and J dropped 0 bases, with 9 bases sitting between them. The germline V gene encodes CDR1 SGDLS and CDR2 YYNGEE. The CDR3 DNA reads TGTGCCAGCAGCGCCCTGACAGCAACTAATGAAAAACTGTTTTTT. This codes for CASSALTATNEKLFF.

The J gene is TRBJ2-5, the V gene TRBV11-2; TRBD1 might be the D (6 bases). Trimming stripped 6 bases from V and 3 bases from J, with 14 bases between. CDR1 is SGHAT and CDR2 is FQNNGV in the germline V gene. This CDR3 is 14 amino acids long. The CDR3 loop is CASSPTGREETQYF. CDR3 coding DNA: TGTGCCAGCAGTCCAACAGGGAGAGAAGAGACCCAGTACTTC.

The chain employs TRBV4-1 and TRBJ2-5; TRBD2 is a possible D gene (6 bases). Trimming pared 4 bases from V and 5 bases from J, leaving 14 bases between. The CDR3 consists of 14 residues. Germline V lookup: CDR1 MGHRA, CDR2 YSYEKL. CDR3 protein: CASSPSVTGETQYF. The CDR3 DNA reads TGCGCCAGCAGCCCTAGCGTCACGGGGGAGACCCAGTACTTC.

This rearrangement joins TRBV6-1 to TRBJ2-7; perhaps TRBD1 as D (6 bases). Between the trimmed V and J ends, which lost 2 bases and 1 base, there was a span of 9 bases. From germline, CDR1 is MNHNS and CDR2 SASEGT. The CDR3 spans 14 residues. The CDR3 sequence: CASSEWDISYEQYF. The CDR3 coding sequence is TGTGCCAGCAGTGAATGGGACATTTCCTACGAGCAGTACTTC.

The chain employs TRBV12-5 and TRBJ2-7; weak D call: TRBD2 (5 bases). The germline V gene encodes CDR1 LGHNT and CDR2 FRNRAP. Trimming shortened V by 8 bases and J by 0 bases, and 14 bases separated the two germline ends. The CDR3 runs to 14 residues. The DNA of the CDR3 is TGTGCTAGTATGAGGGATGCTAGCTCCTACGAGCAGTACTTC. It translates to CASMRDASSYEQYF. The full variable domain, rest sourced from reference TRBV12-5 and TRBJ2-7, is DARVTQTPRHKVTEMGQEVTMRCQPILGHNTVFWYRQTMMQGLELLAYFRNRAPLDDSGMPKDRFSAEMPDATLATLKIQPSEPRDSAVYFCASMRDASSYEQYFGPGTRLTVT.